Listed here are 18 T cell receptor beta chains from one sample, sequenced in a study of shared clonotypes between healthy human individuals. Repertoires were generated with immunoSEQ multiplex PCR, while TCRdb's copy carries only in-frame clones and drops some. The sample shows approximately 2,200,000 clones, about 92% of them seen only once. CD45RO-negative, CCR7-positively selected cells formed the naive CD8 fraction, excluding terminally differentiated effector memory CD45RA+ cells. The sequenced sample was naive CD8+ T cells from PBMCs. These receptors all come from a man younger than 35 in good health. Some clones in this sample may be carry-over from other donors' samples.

The CDR3 spells CASSQDSLLREQYF. The CDR3 nucleotides read TGTGCCAGCAGCCAAGATTCTCTCCTGCGCGAGCAGTACTTC. The V and J genes are TRBV4-2 and TRBJ2-7; D is undetermined. The germline V and J ends were trimmed by 0 bases and 6 bases, with 12 bases remaining between them. The V gene's germline CDR1 is LGHNA and CDR2 YNFKEQ. The CDR3 consists of 14 residues.

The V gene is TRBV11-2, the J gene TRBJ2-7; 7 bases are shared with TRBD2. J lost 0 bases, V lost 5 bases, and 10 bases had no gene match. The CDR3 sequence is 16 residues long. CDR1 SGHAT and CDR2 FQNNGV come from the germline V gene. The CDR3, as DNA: TGTGCCAGCAGCCCCCGACCCGCGGGAGACTCCTACGAGCAGTACTTC. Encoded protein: CASSPRPAGDSYEQYF.

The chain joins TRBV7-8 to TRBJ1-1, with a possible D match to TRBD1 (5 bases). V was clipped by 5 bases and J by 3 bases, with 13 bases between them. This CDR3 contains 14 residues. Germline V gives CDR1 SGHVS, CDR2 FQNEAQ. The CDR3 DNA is TGTGCCAGCAGCCCCGGGAGGGGTTACACTGAAGCTTTCTTT. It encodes CASSPGRGYTEAFF.

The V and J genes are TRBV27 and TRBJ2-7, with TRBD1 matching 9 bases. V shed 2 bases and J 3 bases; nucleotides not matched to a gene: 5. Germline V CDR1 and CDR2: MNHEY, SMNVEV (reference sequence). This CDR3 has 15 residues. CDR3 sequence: CASSLQGQGLYEQYF. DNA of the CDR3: TGTGCCAGCAGTTTACAGGGACAGGGCCTCTACGAGCAGTACTTC.

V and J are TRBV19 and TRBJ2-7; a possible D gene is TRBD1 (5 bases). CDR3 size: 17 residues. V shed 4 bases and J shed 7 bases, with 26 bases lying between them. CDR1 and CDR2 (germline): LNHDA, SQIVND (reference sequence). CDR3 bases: TGTGCCAGTAGTACCGCCCCAAACGACAGATGGAGTGGGGAGCAGTACTTC. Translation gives CASSTAPNDRWSGEQYF.

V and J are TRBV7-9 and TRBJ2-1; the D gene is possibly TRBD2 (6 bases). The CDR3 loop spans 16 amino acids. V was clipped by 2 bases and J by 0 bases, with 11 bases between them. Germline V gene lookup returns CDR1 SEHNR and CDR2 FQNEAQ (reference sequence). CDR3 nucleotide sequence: TGTGCCAGCAGCTTACGGGAGCCCGACTCCTACAATGAGCAGTTCTTC. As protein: CASSLREPDSYNEQFF.

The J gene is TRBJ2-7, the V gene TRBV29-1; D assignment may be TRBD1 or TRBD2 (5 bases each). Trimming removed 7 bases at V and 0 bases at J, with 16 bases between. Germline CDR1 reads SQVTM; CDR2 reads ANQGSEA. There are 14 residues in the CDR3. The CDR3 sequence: CSALGRDGSYEQYF. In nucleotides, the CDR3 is TGCAGCGCCCTAGGCCGGGACGGCTCCTACGAGCAGTACTTC.

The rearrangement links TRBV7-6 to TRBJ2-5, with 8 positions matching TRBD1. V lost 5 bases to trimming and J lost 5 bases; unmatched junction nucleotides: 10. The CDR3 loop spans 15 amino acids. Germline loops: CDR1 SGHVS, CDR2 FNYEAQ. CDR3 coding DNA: TGTGCCAGCAGCCGGAGCAGGGGGCAGGGGGAGACCCAGTACTTC. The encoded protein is CASSRSRGQGETQYF.

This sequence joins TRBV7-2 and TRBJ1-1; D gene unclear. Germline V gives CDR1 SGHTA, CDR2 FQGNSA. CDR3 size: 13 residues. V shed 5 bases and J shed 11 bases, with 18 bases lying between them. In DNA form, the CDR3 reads TGTGCCAGCAGCCTACGGATCACCAATGAGGCTTTCTTT. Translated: CASSLRITNEAFF. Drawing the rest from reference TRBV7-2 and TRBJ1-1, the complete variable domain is GAGVSQSPSNKVTEKGKDVELRCDPISGHTALYWYRQSLGQGLEFLIYFQGNSAPDKSGLPSDRFSAERTGGSVSTLTIQRTQQEDSAVYLCASSLRITNEAFFGQGTRLTVV.

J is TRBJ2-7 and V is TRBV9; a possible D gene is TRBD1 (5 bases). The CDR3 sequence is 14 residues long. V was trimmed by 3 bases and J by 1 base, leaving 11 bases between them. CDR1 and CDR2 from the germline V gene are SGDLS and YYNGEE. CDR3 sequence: CASSEGMVSYEQYF. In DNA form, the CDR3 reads TGTGCCAGCAGCGAGGGGATGGTTTCCTACGAGCAGTACTTC.

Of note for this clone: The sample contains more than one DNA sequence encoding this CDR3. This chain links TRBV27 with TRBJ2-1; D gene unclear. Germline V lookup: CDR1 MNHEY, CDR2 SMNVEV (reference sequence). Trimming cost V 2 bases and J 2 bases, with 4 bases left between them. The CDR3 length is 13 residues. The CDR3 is CASSLDAYNEQFF. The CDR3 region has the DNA TGTGCCAGCAGTTTAGATGCCTACAATGAGCAGTTCTTC.

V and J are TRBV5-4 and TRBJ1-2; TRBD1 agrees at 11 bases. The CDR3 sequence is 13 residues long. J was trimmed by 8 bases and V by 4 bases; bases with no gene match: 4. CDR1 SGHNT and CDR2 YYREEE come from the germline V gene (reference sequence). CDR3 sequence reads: CASSGQGARGYTF. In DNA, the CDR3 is TGTGCCAGCAGCGGACAGGGGGCCCGGGGCTACACCTTC.

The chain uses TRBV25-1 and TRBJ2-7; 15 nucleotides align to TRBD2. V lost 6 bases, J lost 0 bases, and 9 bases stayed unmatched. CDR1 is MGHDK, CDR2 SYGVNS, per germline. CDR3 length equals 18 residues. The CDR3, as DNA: TGTGCCAGCAGCCCGCCGGGACTAGCGGGAGGAGGCTCCTACGAGCAGTACTTC. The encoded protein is CASSPPGLAGGGSYEQYF.

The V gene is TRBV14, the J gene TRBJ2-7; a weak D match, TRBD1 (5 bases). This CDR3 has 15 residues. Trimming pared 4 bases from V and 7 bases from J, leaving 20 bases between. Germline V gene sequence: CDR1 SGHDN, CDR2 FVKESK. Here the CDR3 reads CASSRPGHSRGEQYF. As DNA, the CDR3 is TGTGCCAGCAGCCGCCCCGGACACTCCAGAGGAGAGCAGTACTTC. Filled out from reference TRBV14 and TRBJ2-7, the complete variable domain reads EAGVTQFPSHSVIEKGQTVTLRCDPISGHDNLYWYRRVMGKEIKFLLHFVKESKQDESGMPNNRFLAERTGGTYSTLKVQPAELEDSGVYFCASSRPGHSRGEQYFGPGTRLTVT.

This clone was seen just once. The CDR3 protein is CASSEVTTASYNEQFF. The DNA of the CDR3 is TGTGCCAGCAGTGAAGTGACGACAGCCTCCTACAATGAGCAGTTCTTC. The V and J genes are TRBV6-1 and TRBJ2-1; tentative D call: TRBD1 (5 bases). Germline V gives CDR1 MNHNS, CDR2 SASEGT. V lost 1 base, J lost 0 bases, and 10 bases lay in between. This CDR3 region has 16 residues.

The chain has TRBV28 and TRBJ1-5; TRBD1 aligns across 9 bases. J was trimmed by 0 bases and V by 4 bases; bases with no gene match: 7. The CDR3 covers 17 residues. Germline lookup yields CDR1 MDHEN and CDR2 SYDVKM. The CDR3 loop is CASSSGTGILSNQPQHF. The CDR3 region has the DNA TGTGCCAGCAGTTCCGGGACAGGGATACTTAGCAATCAGCCCCAGCATTTT.

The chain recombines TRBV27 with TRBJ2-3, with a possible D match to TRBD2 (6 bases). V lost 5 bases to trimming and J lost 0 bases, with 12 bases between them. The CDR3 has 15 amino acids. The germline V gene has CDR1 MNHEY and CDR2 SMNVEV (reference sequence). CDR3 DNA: TGTGCCAGCAGTCTCTGGACTACTAGCACAGATACGCAGTATTTT. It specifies CASSLWTTSTDTQYF.

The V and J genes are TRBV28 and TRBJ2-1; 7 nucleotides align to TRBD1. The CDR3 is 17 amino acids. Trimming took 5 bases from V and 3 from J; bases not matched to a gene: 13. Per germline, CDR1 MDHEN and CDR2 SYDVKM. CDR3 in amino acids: CASSHSKEGAHYNEQFF. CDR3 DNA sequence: TGTGCCAGCAGTCATTCAAAAGAGGGGGCTCACTACAATGAGCAGTTCTTC.